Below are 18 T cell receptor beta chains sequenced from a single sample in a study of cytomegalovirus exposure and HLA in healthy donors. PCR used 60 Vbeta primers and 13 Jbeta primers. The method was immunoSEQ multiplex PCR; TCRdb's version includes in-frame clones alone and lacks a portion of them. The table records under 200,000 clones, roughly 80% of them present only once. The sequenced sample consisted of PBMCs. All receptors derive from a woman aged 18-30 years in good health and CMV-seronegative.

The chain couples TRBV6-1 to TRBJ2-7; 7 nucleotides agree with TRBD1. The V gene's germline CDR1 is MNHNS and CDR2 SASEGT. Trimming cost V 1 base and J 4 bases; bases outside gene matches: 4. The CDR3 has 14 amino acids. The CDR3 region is CASSEVPGGYEQYV. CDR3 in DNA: TGTGCCAGCAGTGAAGTTCCAGGGGGTTACGAGCAGTACGTC.

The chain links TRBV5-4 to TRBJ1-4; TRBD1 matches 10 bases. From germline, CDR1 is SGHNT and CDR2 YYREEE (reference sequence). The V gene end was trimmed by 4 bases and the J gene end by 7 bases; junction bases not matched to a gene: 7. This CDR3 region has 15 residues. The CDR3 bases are TGTGCCAGCAGCACGCCGGGACAGGGGACTGAAAAACTGTTTTTT. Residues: CASSTPGQGTEKLFF. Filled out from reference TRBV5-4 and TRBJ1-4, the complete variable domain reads ETGVTQSPTHLIKTRGQQVTLRCSSQSGHNTVSWYQQALGQGPQFIFQYYREEENGRGNFPPRFSGLQFPNYSSELNVNALELDDSALYLCASSTPGQGTEKLFFGSGTQLSVL.

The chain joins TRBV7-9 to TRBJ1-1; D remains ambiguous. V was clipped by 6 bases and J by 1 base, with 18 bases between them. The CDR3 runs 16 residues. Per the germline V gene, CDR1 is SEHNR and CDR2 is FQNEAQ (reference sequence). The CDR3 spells CASSTDWGGRNTEAFF. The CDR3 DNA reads TGTGCCAGCAGTACCGACTGGGGTGGGAGGAACACTGAAGCTTTCTTT.

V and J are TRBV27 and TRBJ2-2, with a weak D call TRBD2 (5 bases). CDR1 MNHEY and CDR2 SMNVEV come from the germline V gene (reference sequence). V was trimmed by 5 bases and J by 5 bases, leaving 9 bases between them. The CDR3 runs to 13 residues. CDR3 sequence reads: CASSPLATGELFF. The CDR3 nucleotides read TGTGCCAGCAGTCCTCTAGCAACCGGGGAGCTGTTTTTT.

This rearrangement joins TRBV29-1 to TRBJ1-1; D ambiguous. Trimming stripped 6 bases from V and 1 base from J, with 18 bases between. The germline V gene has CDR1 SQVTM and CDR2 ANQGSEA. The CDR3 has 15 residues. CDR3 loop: CSVRPLTLENTEAFF. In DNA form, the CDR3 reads TGCAGCGTCCGACCATTGACACTTGAGAACACTGAAGCTTTCTTT.

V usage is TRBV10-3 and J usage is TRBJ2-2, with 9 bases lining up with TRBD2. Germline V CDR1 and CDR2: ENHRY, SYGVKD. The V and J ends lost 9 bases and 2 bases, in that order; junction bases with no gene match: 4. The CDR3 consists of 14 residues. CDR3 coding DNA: TGTGCCATTGCGGGGGGGCCCAACACCGGGGAGCTGTTTTTT. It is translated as CAIAGGPNTGELFF.

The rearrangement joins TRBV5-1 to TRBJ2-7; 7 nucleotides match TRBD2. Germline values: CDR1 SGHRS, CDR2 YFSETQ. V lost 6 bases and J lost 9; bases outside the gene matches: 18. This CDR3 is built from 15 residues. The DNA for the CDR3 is TGCGCCAGCACCCCCGCGGGAGAGCCTACGAGTAGGCAGTACTTC. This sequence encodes CASTPAGEPTSRQYF.

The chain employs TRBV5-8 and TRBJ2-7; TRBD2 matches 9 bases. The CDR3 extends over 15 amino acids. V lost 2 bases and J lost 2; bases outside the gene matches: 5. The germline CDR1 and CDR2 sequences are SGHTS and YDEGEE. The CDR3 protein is CASSFLAGAAYEQYV. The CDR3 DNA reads TGTGCCAGCAGCTTTTTAGCGGGAGCAGCCTACGAGCAGTACGTC.

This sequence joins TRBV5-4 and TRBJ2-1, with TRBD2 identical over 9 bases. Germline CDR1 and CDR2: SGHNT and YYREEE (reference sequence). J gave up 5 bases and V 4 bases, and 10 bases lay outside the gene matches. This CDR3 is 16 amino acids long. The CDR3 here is CASSLYLAGAHNEQFF. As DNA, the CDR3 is TGTGCCAGCAGCCTTTACTTAGCGGGGGCGCACAATGAGCAGTTCTTC.

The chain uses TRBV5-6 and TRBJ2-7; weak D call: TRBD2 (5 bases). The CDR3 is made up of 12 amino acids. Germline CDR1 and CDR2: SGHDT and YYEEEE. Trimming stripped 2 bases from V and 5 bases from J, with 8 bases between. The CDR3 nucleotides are TGTGCCAGCAGCTTTTTCGGGAACGAGCAGTACTTC. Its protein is CASSFFGNEQYF.

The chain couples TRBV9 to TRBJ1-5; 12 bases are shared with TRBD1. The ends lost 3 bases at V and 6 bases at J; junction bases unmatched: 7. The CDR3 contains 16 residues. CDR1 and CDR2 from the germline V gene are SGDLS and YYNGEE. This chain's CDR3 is CASSAGGTGGVQPQHF. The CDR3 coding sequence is TGTGCCAGCAGCGCCGGGGGGACAGGGGGCGTTCAGCCCCAGCATTTT.

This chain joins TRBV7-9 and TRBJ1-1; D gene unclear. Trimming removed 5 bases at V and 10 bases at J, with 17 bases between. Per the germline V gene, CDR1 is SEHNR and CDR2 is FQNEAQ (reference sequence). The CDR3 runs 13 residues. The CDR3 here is CASSPPVPRGAFF. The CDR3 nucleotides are TGTGCCAGCAGCCCCCCGGTCCCTCGGGGAGCTTTCTTT.

The CDR3 loop is CASSETGPYPYGYTF. The CDR3 DNA is TGTGCCAGCAGTGAGACAGGGCCCTATCCCTATGGCTACACCTTC. The chain combines TRBV6-1 with TRBJ1-2, with TRBD1 identical over 7 bases. V lost 3 bases to trimming and J lost 4 bases; unmatched junction nucleotides: 8. Per the germline V gene, CDR1 is MNHNS and CDR2 is SASEGT. The CDR3 spans 15 residues.

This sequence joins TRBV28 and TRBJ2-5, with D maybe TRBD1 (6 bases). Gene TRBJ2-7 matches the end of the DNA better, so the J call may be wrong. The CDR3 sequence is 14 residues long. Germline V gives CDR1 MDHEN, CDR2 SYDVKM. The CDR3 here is CASSLYRTDYEQYF. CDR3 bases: TGTGCCAGCAGTTTATACCGGACAGACTACGAGCAGTACTTC.

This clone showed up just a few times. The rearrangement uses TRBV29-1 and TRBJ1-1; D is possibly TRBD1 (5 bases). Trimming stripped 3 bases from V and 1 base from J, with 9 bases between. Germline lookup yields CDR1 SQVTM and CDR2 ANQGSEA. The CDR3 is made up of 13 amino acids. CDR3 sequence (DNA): TGCAGCGTTGAGTTTCAGGGGAACACTGAAGCTTTCTTT. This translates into CSVEFQGNTEAFF.

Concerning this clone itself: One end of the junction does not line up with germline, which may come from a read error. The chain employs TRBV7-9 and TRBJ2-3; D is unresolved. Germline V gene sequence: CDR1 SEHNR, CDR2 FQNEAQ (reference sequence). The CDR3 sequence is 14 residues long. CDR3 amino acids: CSSSSTTSTDTQYF. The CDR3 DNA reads TGTTCCAGCAGCTCCACTACTAGCACAGATACGCAGTATTTT.

CDR3: CASTKELAGVYEQYF. The CDR3 bases are TGTGCCAGCACTAAGGAACTAGCGGGAGTCTACGAGCAGTACTTC. This sequence joins TRBV6-5 and TRBJ2-7; TRBD2 agrees at 11 bases. CDR1 MNHEY and CDR2 SVGAGI come from the germline V gene. This CDR3 is built from 15 residues. The ends lost 7 bases at V and 3 bases at J; junction bases unmatched: 8.

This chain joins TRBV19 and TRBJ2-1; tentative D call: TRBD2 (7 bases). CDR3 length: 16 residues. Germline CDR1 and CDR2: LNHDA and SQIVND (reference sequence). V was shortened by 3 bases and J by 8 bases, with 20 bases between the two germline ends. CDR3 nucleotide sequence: TGTGCCAGTAGTATCGCAGGGGAGGGGCACGGCTATGAGCAGTTCTTC. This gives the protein CASSIAGEGHGYEQFF.